These 28 T cell receptor beta chains came from one sample sequenced in a study of blood T cell repertoires in COVID-19 (dated by TCRdb to the early 2020s). Libraries were made using the immunoSEQ multiplex PCR assay. Drawn from immuneACCESS, this table holds only the in-frame rearrangements with V and J called that TCRdb kept. Clones are partly lost; checked studies trace under half to an unresolved V gene and leave the rest unexplained. This sample holds over 250,000 clones; approximately 85% were observed only once. The ten largest clones take up 11% of the sample. The sequenced material came from peripheral blood. Receptors were obtained from a woman aged 70 to 79 with acute or convalescent COVID-19.

The chain carries TRBV30 and TRBJ1-1; D gene unclear. The V end was cut by 2 bases, the J end by 5 bases, with 9 bases between. The germline V gene encodes CDR1 GTSNPN and CDR2 SVGIG (reference sequence). CDR3 size: 12 residues. Here the CDR3 reads CAWSPSGTEAFF. Written as DNA, the CDR3 is TGTGCCTGGAGTCCCTCAGGAACTGAAGCTTTCTTT.

The chain couples TRBV7-2 to TRBJ1-4; TRBD1 matches at 9 bases. This CDR3 spans 16 amino acids. Germline assignment: CDR1 SGHTA and CDR2 FQGNSA. The V and J ends lost 5 bases and 3 bases, in that order; junction bases with no gene match: 7. The chain's CDR3 is CASSIQQGAANEKLFF. The CDR3 DNA follows: TGTGCCAGCAGCATCCAACAGGGGGCGGCTAATGAAAAACTGTTTTTT.

V and J are TRBV7-2 and TRBJ2-3, with 13 bases matching TRBD2. J gave up 4 bases and V 5 bases, and 6 bases lay outside the gene matches. This CDR3 has 16 residues. CDR1 and CDR2 from the germline V gene are SGHTA and FQGNSA. The CDR3 DNA reads as TGTGCCAGCAGCCTCCGACTAGCGGGGGGTCCAGATACGCAGTATTTT. It is translated as CASSLRLAGGPDTQYF.

This chain's CDR3 is CATSRGRETEAFF. The CDR3 DNA sequence: TGTGCCACTTCGAGGGGGCGGGAAACTGAAGCTTTCTTT. V is TRBV6-5 and J is TRBJ1-1; 7 bases are shared with TRBD1. The V gene end was trimmed by 10 bases and the J gene end by 5 bases; junction bases not matched to a gene: 10. Per germline, CDR1 MNHEY and CDR2 SVGAGI. This CDR3 contains 13 residues.

The chain combines TRBV3-1 (or the pseudogene TRBV3-2) with TRBJ1-1; tentatively, D is TRBD1 (5 bases). Germline V gene data show CDR1 as LGHDT and CDR2 as YNNKEL (reference sequence). V dropped 6 bases and J dropped 4 bases, with 12 bases sitting between them. The length of the CDR3 is 13 residues. The CDR3 loop reads CASRLAQGTEAFF. The CDR3 nucleotides read TGTGCCAGCAGATTAGCCCAGGGCACTGAAGCTTTCTTT.

V is TRBV23-1 and J is TRBJ2-5, with a possible D match to TRBD2 (5 bases). TRBV23-1 qualifies as an ORF whose function is uncertain. The CDR3 extends over 19 amino acids. V was pared by 3 bases and J by 5 bases, with 28 bases between. CDR3 in DNA: TGCGCCAGCAGTCATTTTTCAGGATTTACAAATCTACGGAGGGAGACCCAGTACTTC. Protein: CASSHFSGFTNLRRETQYF.

V gene TRBV6-5 combines with J gene TRBJ1-3; 7 bases map to TRBD1. The trim removed 0 bases at V and 3 bases at J, leaving 2 bases unmatched. CDR1 MNHEY and CDR2 SVGAGI come from the germline V gene. The CDR3 runs 15 residues. The CDR3 here is CASSYSTGSGNTIYF. The CDR3 DNA is TGTGCCAGCAGTTACTCGACAGGGAGTGGAAACACCATATATTTT.

The J gene is TRBJ1-2, the V gene TRBV19, with TRBD1 identical over 12 bases. The V and J ends lost 5 bases and 8 bases, in that order; junction bases with no gene match: 9. The CDR3 is made up of 15 amino acids. Germline values: CDR1 LNHDA, CDR2 SQIVND (reference sequence). CDR3 in amino acids: CASSGTGTGGEGYTF. DNA for the CDR3: TGTGCCAGTAGTGGCACCGGGACAGGGGGCGAGGGCTACACCTTC.

On this clone itself: Other DNA variants within this sample encode the same CDR3. The J gene is TRBJ2-7, the V gene TRBV20-1, with D possibly TRBD1 on 5 matching bases. Germline V gene data show CDR1 as DFQATT and CDR2 as SNEGSKA (reference sequence). Deletions cut 3 bases from V and 3 bases from J, with 6 bases between. The CDR3 is made up of 11 amino acids. The DNA of the CDR3 is TGCAGTGCTAGGCAGGGCTACGAGCAGTACTTC. This encodes CSARQGYEQYF.

This chain connects TRBV19 to TRBJ1-2, with TRBD1 identical over 12 bases. This CDR3 is built from 15 residues. Germline values: CDR1 LNHDA, CDR2 SQIVND (reference sequence). V shed 4 bases and J 5 bases; nucleotides not matched to a gene: 5. CDR3 residues: CASSTWDRGHYGYTF. The CDR3, as DNA: TGTGCCAGTAGTACCTGGGACAGGGGGCATTATGGCTACACCTTC.

The chain joins TRBV7-6 to TRBJ1-3; D unresolved. The germline V gene has CDR1 SGHVS and CDR2 FNYEAQ. V lost 5 bases to trimming and J lost 2 bases, with 10 bases between them. This CDR3 region has 14 residues. CDR3 residues: CASSPGETGNTIYF. The CDR3, as DNA: TGTGCCAGCAGCCCCGGGGAAACTGGAAACACCATATATTTT.

The rearrangement links TRBV24-1 to TRBJ2-5, with TRBD1 matching 7 bases. CDR3 size: 13 residues. CDR1 and CDR2 (germline): KGHDR, SFDVKD. Unmatched junction bases numbered 10, after V lost 11 bases and J lost 5 bases. The CDR3 region is CAIATGDRETQYF. DNA for the CDR3: TGTGCCATAGCCACAGGGGATCGGGAGACCCAGTACTTC.

The chain is built from TRBV6-1 and TRBJ1-5; D might be TRBD1 (5 bases). CDR1 and CDR2 (germline): MNHNS, SASEGT. Trimming took off 1 base at V and 0 bases at J, with 13 bases between the two ends. The CDR3 has 17 amino acids. This CDR3 is CASSEGTGGRSNQPQHF. In nucleotides, the CDR3 is TGTGCCAGCAGTGAAGGAACAGGCGGACGTAGCAATCAGCCCCAGCATTTT.

This clone was recorded at least ten times. This sequence joins TRBV3-1 (or the pseudogene TRBV3-2) and TRBJ1-6, with D perhaps TRBD1 (5 bases). Trimming took 4 bases from V and 14 from J, leaving 12 bases between them. There are 12 residues in the CDR3. The germline V gene encodes CDR1 LGHDT and CDR2 YNNKEL (reference sequence). The CDR3 nucleotides read TGTGCCAGCAGCCCCAGGGTAGGCACCCTCCACTTT. Amino acids: CASSPRVGTLHF.

V is TRBV5-1 and J is TRBJ1-4, with 7 bases matching TRBD1. Germline CDR1 and CDR2: SGHRS and YFSETQ. The CDR3 runs 15 residues. With V trimmed by 4 bases and J by 2 bases, 5 bases remained unmatched. CDR3 bases: TGCGCCAGCAGCCGGACAGGCTCCACTAATGAAAAACTGTTTTTT. Its translation: CASSRTGSTNEKLFF.

V usage is TRBV19 and J usage is TRBJ1-4; D is possibly TRBD1 (5 bases). In germline, CDR1 is LNHDA, CDR2 SQIVND (reference sequence). The CDR3 is 14 amino acids. V was clipped by 5 bases and J by 5 bases, with 12 bases between them. The CDR3 nucleotides read TGTGCCAGTAGTTGGAGGGGTAGGAATGAAAAACTGTTTTTT. Its protein product is CASSWRGRNEKLFF.

This chain joins TRBV19 and TRBJ1-1, with 8 bases lining up with TRBD1. This CDR3 is 16 amino acids long. V lost 5 bases to trimming and J lost 4 bases; unmatched junction nucleotides: 12. Germline V gives CDR1 LNHDA, CDR2 SQIVND (reference sequence). The CDR3 region has the DNA TGTGCCAGTAGTTCGGGTGGGACAGGTGGTCCCACTGAAGCTTTCTTT. Its translation is CASSSGGTGGPTEAFF.

This chain connects TRBV3-1 (or the pseudogene TRBV3-2) to TRBJ1-1, with D possibly matching TRBD1 (6 bases). V dropped 5 bases and J dropped 5 bases, with 15 bases sitting between them. The CDR3 consists of 14 residues. CDR1 and CDR2 from the germline V gene are LGHDT and YNNKEL (reference sequence). For the CDR3, the DNA is TGTGCCAGCAGCTTGACAGGAGGAGGAACTGAAGCTTTCTTT. It codes for CASSLTGGGTEAFF.

The chain recombines TRBV5-1 with TRBJ1-1; a weak D match, TRBD1 (5 bases). The ends were cut back, 4 bases at V and 2 bases at J, with 12 bases in the middle. This CDR3 is 14 amino acids long. CDR1 is SGHRS and CDR2 is YFSETQ in the germline V gene. The CDR3 nucleotides are TGCGCCAGCAGCCGGGCAGGGCAAAACACTGAAGCTTTCTTT. It yields the protein CASSRAGQNTEAFF. Filled out from reference TRBV5-1 and TRBJ1-1, the complete variable domain reads KAGVTQTPRYLIKTRGQQVTLSCSPISGHRSVSWYQQTPGQGLQFLFEYFSETQRNKGNFPGRFSGRQFSNSRSEMNVSTLELGDSALYLCASSRAGQNTEAFFGQGTRLTVV.

In this sample, this clone turned up a few times. The chain links TRBV3-1 (or the pseudogene TRBV3-2) to TRBJ1-6, with D uncertain. V was pared by 1 base and J by 12 bases, with 10 bases between. Germline lookup yields CDR1 LGHDT and CDR2 YNNKEL (reference sequence). The CDR3 totals 13 residues. The CDR3 is CASSQGGVIPLHF. The CDR3 DNA follows: TGTGCCAGCAGCCAAGGAGGTGTGATACCCCTCCACTTT.

The rearrangement links TRBV18 to TRBJ1-1, with D possibly TRBD1 on 6 matching bases. The length of the CDR3 is 14 residues. Trimming took 0 bases from V and 7 from J, leaving 12 bases between them. Per the germline V gene, CDR1 is KGHSH and CDR2 is LQKENI. CDR3 sequence reads: CASSPPGAVGEAFF. In nucleotides, the CDR3 is TGTGCCAGCTCACCACCGGGGGCGGTTGGTGAAGCTTTCTTT.

The chain joins TRBV21-1 to TRBJ2-5; TRBD1 reflects the table's D call only, with no check against the DNA. TRBV21-1 is a known pseudogene. The length of the CDR3 is 14 residues. CDR3 region: CASSIRDREETQYF. CDR3 coding DNA: TGTGCCAGCAGCATCCGGGACAGGGAAGAGACCCAGTACTTC.

The chain combines TRBV3-1 (or the pseudogene TRBV3-2) with TRBJ1-6; a possible D gene is TRBD1 (6 bases). Deletions cut 2 bases from V and 7 bases from J, with 15 bases between. CDR1 is LGHDT, CDR2 YNNKEL, per germline (reference sequence). There are 16 residues in the CDR3. The CDR3 loop is CASSQKGRGRNSPLHF. In DNA, the CDR3 is TGTGCCAGCAGCCAAAAAGGCAGGGGAAGGAATTCACCCCTCCACTTT.

The V call is TRBV3-1 (or the pseudogene TRBV3-2), the J call TRBJ1-1, with D tentatively TRBD1 (5 bases). Germline-derived CDR1 and CDR2 are LGHDT and YNNKEL (reference sequence). Trimming removed 4 bases from V and 5 bases from J, with 17 bases in between. The CDR3 loop spans 15 amino acids. CDR3 loop: CASSPPRVTRTEAFF. For the CDR3, the DNA is TGTGCCAGCAGCCCCCCCAGGGTAACGAGGACTGAAGCTTTCTTT.

This sequence joins TRBV27 and TRBJ2-2; 8 nucleotides line up with TRBD2. The CDR3 contains 15 residues. CDR1 is MNHEY, CDR2 SMNVEV, per germline (reference sequence). J lost 5 bases, V lost 5 bases, and 7 bases had no gene match. CDR3 DNA sequence: TGTGCCAGCAGTCAACGGGGGGGCGGGACCGGGGAGCTGTTTTTT. It translates to CASSQRGGGTGELFF.

This rearrangement joins TRBV19 to TRBJ2-1; 7 nucleotides match TRBD2. Germline V lookup: CDR1 LNHDA, CDR2 SQIVND (reference sequence). CDR3 length: 12 residues. The V gene end was trimmed by 3 bases and the J gene end by 14 bases; junction bases not matched to a gene: 7. CDR3 DNA: TGTGCCAGTAGTATGGACTTCGGGAGGAAGTTCTTC. This sequence encodes CASSMDFGRKFF.

This chain joins TRBV9 and TRBJ1-2, with D tentatively TRBD1 (6 bases). The CDR3 consists of 12 residues. The germline V gene has CDR1 SGDLS and CDR2 YYNGEE. Trimming shortened V by 8 bases and J by 2 bases, and 10 bases separated the two germline ends. The CDR3 region is CASYRVNYGYTF. CDR3 in DNA: TGTGCCAGTTACAGGGTCAACTATGGCTACACCTTC.

The chain couples TRBV5-1 to TRBJ2-7; 7 nucleotides align to TRBD2. With 4 bases clipped from V and 6 bases from J, the junction kept 10 bases outside the gene matches. Germline loops: CDR1 SGHRS, CDR2 YFSETQ. This CDR3 is built from 14 residues. This CDR3 reads CASSPSGGGVEQYF. DNA for the CDR3: TGCGCCAGCAGCCCCTCTGGCGGGGGAGTCGAGCAGTACTTC.